The 31 T cell receptor beta chains below come from one sample, sequenced in a study of blood T cells in healthy people across ages. A second PCR, run for about 7 to 11 cycles, used a sample-barcoded 5' primer plus a J-beta primer mix. From the 5' RACE reads, TCRdb called clonotypes with MiXCR, one entry per CDR3 protein. The sample has 1,100,000 or so distinct CDR3 sequences, under 55% seen once. Sequences were obtained from blood. The receptors come from an older woman in good health.

The V call is TRBV2, the J call TRBJ2-3; 7 nucleotides align to TRBD2. The V gene's germline CDR1 is SNHLY and CDR2 FYNNEI. With 10 bases clipped from V and 4 bases from J, the junction kept 11 bases outside the gene matches. This CDR3 comprises 14 residues. CDR3 nucleotides: TGTGCCACCAAGAAGCGGGAAGTCGCAGATACGCAGTATTTT. It translates to CATKKREVADTQYF.

This clonotype was seen repeatedly, ten times or more. This sequence joins TRBV3-1 and TRBJ2-1, with D unclear. The V and J ends lost 6 bases and 9 bases respectively, with 9 bases between them. Looked up from germline, CDR1 is LGHDT and CDR2 is YNNKEL (reference sequence). There are 11 residues in the CDR3. CDR3 in DNA: TGTGCCAGCAGTCGCGGCCGTGAGCAGTTCTTC. It yields the protein CASSRGREQFF.

The chain carries TRBV4-3 and TRBJ1-4, with TRBD1 as a possible D gene (6 bases). V was pared by 0 bases and J by 0 bases, with 29 bases between. Germline assignment: CDR1 LGHNA and CDR2 YSLEER. The CDR3 spans 23 residues. CDR3 amino acids: CASSQDIFVVGQEQAATNEKLFF. In nucleotides, the CDR3 is TGCGCCAGCAGCCAAGATATTTTTGTTGTGGGACAAGAGCAGGCTGCAACTAATGAAAAACTGTTTTTT.

The rearrangement uses TRBV20-1 and TRBJ1-1; TRBD1 agrees at 7 bases. CDR3 length equals 14 residues. Germline loops: CDR1 DFQATT, CDR2 SNEGSKA (reference sequence). With 7 bases clipped from V and 0 bases from J, the junction kept 8 bases outside the gene matches. DNA of the CDR3: TGCAGTGTAGCACAGGGGTCGCTGAACACTGAAGCTTTCTTT. Protein: CSVAQGSLNTEAFF.

The chain recombines TRBV5-1 with TRBJ2-3; 10 nucleotides agree with TRBD2. Germline trimming cut 3 bases from V and 6 bases from J; bases unmatched to any gene: 7. Germline CDR1 is SGHRS and CDR2 is YFSETQ. The CDR3 loop spans 15 amino acids. The CDR3 region is CASSYSGRAPDTQYF. For the CDR3, the DNA is TGCGCCAGCAGCTACAGCGGGAGGGCGCCGGATACGCAGTATTTT.

In its sample, this clonotype was seen a few times. The J gene is TRBJ2-3, the V gene TRBV20-1; TRBD2 aligns across 9 bases. The CDR3 spans 15 residues. Looked up from germline, CDR1 is DFQATT and CDR2 is SNEGSKA (reference sequence). Trimming removed 8 bases from V and 6 bases from J; junction bases left unmatched: 15. The CDR3 region is CSKPGASGKLDTQYF. The DNA for the CDR3 is TGCAGTAAACCAGGGGCTAGCGGGAAGTTGGATACGCAGTATTTT.

This clonotype was seen more than once but under ten times. The rearrangement links TRBV6-1 to TRBJ2-7, with D possibly being TRBD2 (5 bases). Germline V gene data show CDR1 as MNHNS and CDR2 as SASEGT. The CDR3 has 15 residues. Trimming removed 2 bases at V and 1 base at J, with 12 bases between. The CDR3 DNA follows: TGTGCCAGCAGTGAATGGAGAGGGCCATCCTACGAGCAGTACTTC. This encodes CASSEWRGPSYEQYF.

The V call is TRBV5-6, the J call TRBJ1-1; unclear D gene. Trimming stripped 0 bases from V and 1 base from J, with 10 bases between. The CDR3 spans 15 residues. CDR1 and CDR2 (germline): SGHDT, YYEEEE. The CDR3 spells CASSLVARWNTEAFF. The DNA for the CDR3 is TGTGCCAGCAGCTTGGTTGCCAGGTGGAACACTGAAGCTTTCTTT.

The chain is built from TRBV5-1 and TRBJ2-7; 11 bases align to TRBD2. This CDR3 region has 18 residues. Looked up from germline, CDR1 is SGHRS and CDR2 is YFSETQ. V trimming: 4 bases; J trimming: 0 bases; junction bases outside the gene matches: 12. Here the CDR3 DNA reads TGCGCCAGCAGCCCCTGGACTAGCGGGTCTACAAACTCCTACGAGCAGTACTTC. Translation gives CASSPWTSGSTNSYEQYF.

This chain joins TRBV4-1 and TRBJ2-1; weak D call: TRBD2 (5 bases). This CDR3 contains 15 residues. V shed 4 bases and J shed 2 bases, with 12 bases lying between them. Germline V gives CDR1 MGHRA, CDR2 YSYEKL. In DNA, the CDR3 is TGCGCCAGCAGCCTATCGACGGGAACCTACAATGAGCAGTTCTTC. Residues: CASSLSTGTYNEQFF.

The rearrangement uses TRBV2 and TRBJ2-7; TRBD2 aligns across 16 bases. From germline, CDR1 is SNHLY and CDR2 FYNNEI. V was clipped by 6 bases and J by 1 base; unmatched bases: 9. This CDR3 contains 18 residues. CDR3 nucleotides: TGTGCCAGCAGCAAGGGACTAGCGGGAGGGTATGTTTCCTACGAGCAGTACTTC. Protein product: CASSKGLAGGYVSYEQYF.

This clonotype was counted between two and nine times. V is TRBV27 and J is TRBJ2-5; 7 bases map to TRBD1. CDR1 and CDR2 (germline): MNHEY, SMNVEV (reference sequence). The CDR3 is made up of 14 amino acids. V gave up 6 bases and J gave up 3 bases; unmatched junction bases: 7. For the CDR3, the DNA is TGTGCCAGCAGCTCTTTTACAGGGGAAGAGACCCAGTACTTC. Protein product: CASSSFTGEETQYF.

This clonotype was counted ten times or more. The rearrangement links TRBV10-3 to TRBJ2-7; 10 nucleotides line up with TRBD1. Germline trimming cut 4 bases from V and 4 bases from J; bases unmatched to any gene: 7. Germline CDR1 ENHRY, CDR2 SYGVKD. The CDR3 is 15 amino acids. The CDR3 here is CAISGGTGDGYEQYF. CDR3 sequence (DNA): TGTGCCATCAGTGGTGGGACAGGGGATGGTTACGAGCAGTACTTC.

The rearrangement joins TRBV7-6 to TRBJ2-7, with D tentatively TRBD2 (6 bases). Trimming cost V 1 base and J 3 bases, with 13 bases left between them. Germline V gives CDR1 SGHVS, CDR2 FNYEAQ. This CDR3 is built from 15 residues. The chain's CDR3 is CASSLVGGDYYEQYF. The CDR3 bases are TGTGCCAGCAGCTTAGTGGGGGGAGACTACTACGAGCAGTACTTC. The full variable domain, completed using reference TRBV7-6 and TRBJ2-7, is GAGVSQSPRYKVTKRGQDVALRCDPISGHVSLYWYRQALGQGPEFLTYFNYEAQQDKSGLPNDRFSAERPEGSISTLTIQRTEQRDSAMYRCASSLVGGDYYEQYFGPGTRLTVT.

The chain has TRBV6-5 and TRBJ2-1, with D possibly matching TRBD1 (5 bases). Germline V CDR1 and CDR2: MNHEY, SVGAGI. The CDR3 contains 15 residues. With 7 bases removed from V and 9 bases from J, the gap between germline ends came to 22 bases. CDR3 coding DNA: TGTGCCAGCACCCCCCGGCAGGGAATTAGTCGTGAGCAGTTCTTC. Protein: CASTPRQGISREQFF.

This clonotype was found a few times. CDR3 amino acids: CASSLAWSPLDEQFF. DNA of the CDR3: TGTGCCAGCAGCTTAGCGTGGTCACCCTTGGATGAGCAGTTCTTC. The chain is built from TRBV11-2 and TRBJ2-1; D is unresolved. Deletions cut 1 base from V and 8 bases from J, with 15 bases between. The germline V gene has CDR1 SGHAT and CDR2 FQNNGV. The CDR3 totals 15 residues.

In its sample, this clonotype was seen a few times. The chain employs TRBV2 and TRBJ2-7, with TRBD2 matching over 9 bases. Germline V gene lookup returns CDR1 SNHLY and CDR2 FYNNEI. The CDR3 spans 16 residues. After removal of 6 bases from V and 2 bases from J, the junction contained 11 bases not matched to a gene. For the CDR3, the DNA is TGTGCCAGCAGAAAATTAGCGGGAGCTCCTCCCTACGAGCAGTACTTC. Translation gives CASRKLAGAPPYEQYF.

The chain carries TRBV7-8 and TRBJ2-1; no firm D call. Trimming removed 0 bases at V and 4 bases at J, with 13 bases between. The CDR3 consists of 16 residues. Per germline, CDR1 SGHVS and CDR2 FQNEAQ. CDR3 nucleotide sequence: TGTGCCAGCAGCTTAGCCTACGAGCTGGAGTACAATGAGCAGTTCTTC. This gives the protein CASSLAYELEYNEQFF.

The sample holds one count of this clonotype. One end of the junction varies from germline; a read error may be responsible. The chain joins TRBV9 to TRBJ2-7, with 8 positions matching TRBD1. The CDR3 contains 15 residues. The V gene's germline CDR1 is SGDLS and CDR2 YYNGEE. The CDR3 region has the DNA TGTACCAGCAGCGTAGGGGACAGGAATCCCTACGAGCAGTACTTC. As protein: CTSSVGDRNPYEQYF.

A single count supports this clonotype. The V call is TRBV7-2, the J call TRBJ1-2; 7 bases line up with TRBD1. The CDR3 has 13 amino acids. Germline CDR1 reads SGHTA; CDR2 reads FQGNSA. Trimming at V came to 6 bases and at J to 12 bases, leaving 13 bases not matched to a gene. CDR3 nucleotide sequence: TGTGCCAGCAGGCCCGGGACAGCCAGCGGCCACACCTTC. Translation: CASRPGTASGHTF.

The chain employs TRBV7-3 and TRBJ2-3, with 12 positions matching TRBD2. This CDR3 has 19 residues. CDR1 SGHTA and CDR2 FQGTGA come from the germline V gene. The junction had 11 bases not matched to a gene; V was cut back by 1 base and J by 3 bases. For the CDR3, the DNA is TGTGCCAGCAGCTTAAGGGGAAGGGTCGGACTAGCGGGAACAGATACGCAGTATTTT. Its protein is CASSLRGRVGLAGTDTQYF.

Only a few counts were recorded for this clonotype. The genes are TRBV7-2 and TRBJ1-5, with D possibly TRBD1 on 5 matching bases. The ends were cut back, 5 bases at V and 6 bases at J, with 20 bases in the middle. Germline loops: CDR1 SGHTA, CDR2 FQGNSA. The CDR3 covers 16 residues. The CDR3 coding sequence is TGTGCCAGCAGCATGAGCCCGGGACTCGTGGGTCAGCCCCAGCATTTT. It specifies CASSMSPGLVGQPQHF.

This clonotype was counted only a few times. The CDR3 is CSARDELVGYEQYF. As DNA, the CDR3 is TGCAGTGCTAGAGATGAACTAGTGGGCTACGAGCAGTACTTC. The chain is built from TRBV20-1 and TRBJ2-7, with a weak D call TRBD2 (5 bases). The CDR3 loop spans 14 amino acids. The V gene lost 0 bases and the J gene lost 3 bases, with 12 bases spanning the gap. Germline CDR1 reads DFQATT; CDR2 reads SNEGSKA (reference sequence).

CDR3 nucleotides: TGTGCCAGCAGCACCGACAGGGCGGGCAGCTACGAGCAGTACTTC. Translation: CASSTDRAGSYEQYF. The chain is built from TRBV7-2 and TRBJ2-5; 7 nucleotides align to TRBD1. The tail of the sequence fits TRBJ2-7 better, so the J call may be wrong. The germline gives CDR1 SGHTA, CDR2 FQGNSA. CDR3 length: 15 residues.

This clonotype was detected only a few times. The V gene is TRBV4-1, the J gene TRBJ2-1, with TRBD2 matching over 9 bases. CDR1 and CDR2 (germline): MGHRA, YSYEKL. J lost 7 bases, V lost 3 bases, and 13 bases had no gene match. The CDR3 extends over 17 amino acids. The CDR3, as DNA: TGCGCCAGCAGCCAGGTGGACCTGGGACTAGCTTATAATGAGCAGTTCTTC. Residues: CASSQVDLGLAYNEQFF.

V is TRBV6-6 and J is TRBJ1-1; D might be TRBD1 (6 bases). The germline V gene has CDR1 MNHNY and CDR2 SVGAGI (reference sequence). With 8 bases removed from V and 6 bases from J, the gap between germline ends came to 13 bases. The CDR3 sequence is 12 residues long. The CDR3 nucleotides are TGTGCCAGCGACCAAGGGGGAGCTGAAGCTTTCTTT. Translating gives CASDQGGAEAFF.

The rearrangement links TRBV7-2 to TRBJ1-2, with 7 positions matching TRBD1. Trimming at V came to 3 bases and at J to 7 bases, leaving 8 bases not matched to a gene. This CDR3 comprises 14 residues. The germline V gene encodes CDR1 SGHTA and CDR2 FQGNSA. CDR3 coding DNA: TGTGCCAGCAGCTTTACGACAGGGTCGGGTGGCTACACCTTC. Translation gives CASSFTTGSGGYTF.

The chain joins TRBV28 to TRBJ2-3; D is unclear. From germline, CDR1 is MDHEN and CDR2 SYDVKM. This CDR3 is 16 amino acids long. Trimming cost V 1 base and J 1 base, with 12 bases left between them. CDR3 loop: CASSLSSDLGTDTQYF. The CDR3 coding sequence is TGTGCCAGCAGTTTATCTTCAGACCTTGGCACAGATACGCAGTATTTT.

This clonotype was observed at least ten times. J is TRBJ2-2 and V is TRBV4-1, with D perhaps TRBD2 (6 bases). V lost 1 base to trimming and J lost 3 bases, with 6 bases between them. The CDR3 has 14 residues. Germline V gene lookup returns CDR1 MGHRA and CDR2 YSYEKL. The CDR3 protein is CASSQAGDTGELFF. The CDR3 DNA reads TGCGCCAGCAGCCAAGCGGGAGACACCGGGGAGCTGTTTTTT.

The chain joins TRBV2 to TRBJ1-2, with 9 nucleotides matching TRBD1. The CDR3 is 14 amino acids. The trim removed 3 bases at V and 7 bases at J, leaving 6 bases unmatched. Germline CDR1 SNHLY, CDR2 FYNNEI. CDR3 DNA: TGTGCCAGCAGTGAGGACAGGGGATTGCGTGGCTACACCTTC. This gives the protein CASSEDRGLRGYTF. Variable domain in full (rest from reference TRBV2 and TRBJ1-2): EPEVTQTPSHQVTQMGQEVILRCVPISNHLYFYWYRQILGQKVEFLVSFYNNEISEKSEIFDDQFSVERPDGSNFTLKIRSTKLEDSAMYFCASSEDRGLRGYTFGSGTRLTVV.

The J gene is TRBJ2-5, the V gene TRBV28; TRBD1 is a possible D gene (5 bases). The ends were cut back, 2 bases at V and 3 bases at J, with 10 bases in the middle. This CDR3 has 14 residues. Germline CDR1 MDHEN, CDR2 SYDVKM. CDR3 in DNA: TGTGCCAGCAGTTTACCCGGCAGGGAAGAGACCCAGTACTTC. Translated, it gives CASSLPGREETQYF. Using reference TRBV28 and TRBJ2-5 for the parts outside the CDR3, the full variable domain is DVKVTQSSRYLVKRTGEKVFLECVQDMDHENMFWYRQDPGLGLRLIYFSYDVKMKEKGDIPEGYSVSREKKERFSLILESASTNQTSMYLCASSLPGREETQYFGPGTRLLVL.